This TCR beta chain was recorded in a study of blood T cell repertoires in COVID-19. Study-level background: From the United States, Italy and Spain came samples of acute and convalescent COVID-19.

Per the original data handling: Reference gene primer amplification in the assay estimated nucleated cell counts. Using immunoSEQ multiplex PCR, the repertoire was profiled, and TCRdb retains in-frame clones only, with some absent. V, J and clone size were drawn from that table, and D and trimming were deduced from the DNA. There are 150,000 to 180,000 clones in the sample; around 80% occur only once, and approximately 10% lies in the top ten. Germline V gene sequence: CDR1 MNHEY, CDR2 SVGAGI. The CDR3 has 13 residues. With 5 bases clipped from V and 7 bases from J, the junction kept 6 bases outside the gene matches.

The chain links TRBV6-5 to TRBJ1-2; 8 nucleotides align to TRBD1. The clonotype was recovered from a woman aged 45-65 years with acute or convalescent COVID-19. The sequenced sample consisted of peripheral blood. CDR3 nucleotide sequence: TGTGCCAGCAGTCAAACAGGGGGGGGTGGCTACACCTTC. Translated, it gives CASSQTGGGGYTF.